The clone carrying this T cell receptor (beta chain) was seen just once. Antigen specificity is unknown. Peripheral blood, together with lesional scalp punch biopsies, was collected from alopecia areata patients. After isolation, RNA underwent reverse transcription to generate cDNA as the sequencing template. Produced via immunoSEQ multiplex PCR; TCRdb's table is partial and in-frame only. The sample has fewer than 40,000 clones, around 62% seen once. The CDR3 length is 15 residues. V shed 3 bases and J shed 0 bases, with 9 bases lying between them. Per germline, CDR1 LNHDA and CDR2 SQIVND (reference sequence). This sample was included in a study of CD8+ T cells in alopecia areata. Overall study findings and caveats: Scalp sample sequencing also detects resident alphabeta T cells of normal skin. Lesional tissue from the scalp (especially in alopecia totalis/universalis) showed higher clonality than normal scalp. Unlike in mice, where it was clearer, TCR sharing across patients was less clear, possibly HLA-related.

V and J are TRBV19 and TRBJ1-5; D not resolved. This TCR came from a human donor with alopecia areata. Sequenced: NKG2D-high CD8+ T cells sorted from blood. The CDR3 reads CASSMYSNSNQPQHF. Here the CDR3 DNA reads TGTGCCAGTAGTATGTACAGTAATAGCAATCAGCCCCAGCATTTT.